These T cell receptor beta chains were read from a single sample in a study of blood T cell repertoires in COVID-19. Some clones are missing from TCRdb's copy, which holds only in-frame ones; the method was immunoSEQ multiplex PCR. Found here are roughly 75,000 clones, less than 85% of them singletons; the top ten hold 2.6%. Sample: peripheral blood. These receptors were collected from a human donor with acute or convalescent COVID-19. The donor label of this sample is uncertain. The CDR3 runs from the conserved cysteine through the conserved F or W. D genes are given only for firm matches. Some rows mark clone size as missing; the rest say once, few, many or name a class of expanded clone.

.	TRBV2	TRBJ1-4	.	CASKSAQLGQKLFF	TGTGCCAGCAAGTCGGCCCAACTAGGCCAAAAACTGTTTTTT
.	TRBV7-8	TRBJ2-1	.	CASSLALADFGKQFF	TGTGCCAGCAGCTTAGCGCTGGCTGACTTCGGGAAGCAGTTCTTC
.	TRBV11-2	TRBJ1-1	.	CASSLVTGATEAFF	TGTGCCAGCAGCTTGGTAACGGGAGCCACTGAAGCTTTCTTT
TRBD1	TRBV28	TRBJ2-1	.	CASLGVRQGVYEQFF	TGTGCCAGCCTGGGAGTGCGACAGGGGGTCTATGAGCAGTTCTTC
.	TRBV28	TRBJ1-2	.	CASSLGRASYGYTF	TGTGCCAGCAGTTTAGGCAGGGCCAGCTATGGCTACACCTTC
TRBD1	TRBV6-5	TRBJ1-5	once	CASNDRGLAQHF	TGTGCCAGCAACGACAGGGGGCTGGCCCAGCATTTT
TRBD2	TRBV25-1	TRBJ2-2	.	CASQTPSGGTGELFF	TGTGCCAGCCAAACTCCTAGCGGGGGGACCGGGGAGCTGTTTTTT
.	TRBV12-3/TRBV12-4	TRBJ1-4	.	CASSFLNEKLFF	TGTGCCAGCAGTTTCTTAAATGAAAAACTGTTTTTT
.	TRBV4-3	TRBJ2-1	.	CASSQEGLYNEQFF	TGCGCCAGCAGCCAAGAGGGCCTTTACAATGAGCAGTTCTTC
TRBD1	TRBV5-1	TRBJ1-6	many	CASSLGQGANSPLHF	TGCGCCAGCAGCTTGGGACAGGGGGCCAATTCACCCCTCCACTTT
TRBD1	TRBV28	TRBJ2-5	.	CASSPRTGQETQYF	TGTGCCAGCAGTCCCAGGACAGGCCAAGAGACCCAGTACTTC
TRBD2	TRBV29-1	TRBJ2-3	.	CSVVRGTSGSGTDTQYF	TGCAGCGTTGTCCGAGGGACTAGCGGGAGTGGGACAGATACGCAGTATTTT
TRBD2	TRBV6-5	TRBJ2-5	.	CASRLAGGWETQYF	TGTGCCAGCCGACTAGCGGGAGGTTGGGAGACCCAGTACTTC
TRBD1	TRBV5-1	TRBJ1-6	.	CASSGSGRGQNSPLHF	TGCGCCAGCAGCGGCTCAGGCAGGGGGCAAAATTCACCCCTCCACTTT
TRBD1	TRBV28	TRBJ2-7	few	CASSLRTGVAHEQYF	TGTGCCAGCAGTCTACGGACAGGGGTAGCCCACGAGCAGTACTTC
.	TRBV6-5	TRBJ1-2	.	CASTGREAYGYTF	TGTGCCAGCACCGGGAGGGAAGCCTATGGCTACACCTTC
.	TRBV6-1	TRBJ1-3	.	CASSEGGLYGAGERKTEGNTIYF	TGTGCCAGCAGCGAAGGGGGGCTTTATGGGGCTGGGGAACGGAAAACTGAAGGAAACACCATATATTTT
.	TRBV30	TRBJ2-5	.	CAWSVNFQETQYF	TGTGCCTGGAGTGTAAACTTCCAAGAGACCCAGTACTTC
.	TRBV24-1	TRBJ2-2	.	CATSRGTGELFF	TGTGCCACCAGTAGGGGCACCGGGGAGCTGTTTTTT
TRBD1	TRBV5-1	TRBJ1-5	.	CASSLWTGPSQPQHF	TGCGCCAGCAGCTTATGGACAGGGCCAAGTCAGCCCCAGCATTTT
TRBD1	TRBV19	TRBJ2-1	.	CASSSLWGTGAKDEQFF	TGTGCCAGTAGCTCCCTATGGGGGACAGGGGCTAAGGATGAGCAGTTCTTC
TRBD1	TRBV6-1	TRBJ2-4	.	CASSEGGGQATIQYF	TGTGCCAGCAGTGAAGGAGGGGGACAGGCGACCATTCAGTACTTC
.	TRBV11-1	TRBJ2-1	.	CASSLRRGLYNEQFF	TGTGCCAGCAGCTTACGGAGGGGGCTCTACAATGAGCAGTTCTTC
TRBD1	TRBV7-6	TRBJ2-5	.	CASSLVPGQGRKETQYF	TGTGCCAGCAGCTTAGTCCCGGGACAGGGGCGAAAAGAGACCCAGTACTTC
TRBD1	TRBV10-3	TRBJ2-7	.	CAISPGQTYEQYF	TGTGCCATCAGTCCGGGACAGACCTACGAGCAGTACTTC
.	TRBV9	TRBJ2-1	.	CASSPLATGQISYNEQFF	TGTGCCAGCAGCCCGCTAGCTACAGGGCAAATCTCCTACAATGAGCAGTTCTTC
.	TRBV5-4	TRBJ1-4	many	CASSPNRVGEKLFF	TGTGCCAGCAGCCCGAACAGGGTAGGCGAAAAACTGTTTTTT
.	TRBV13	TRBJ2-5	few	CASSRQQETQYF	TGTGCCAGCAGCCGCCAGCAAGAGACCCAGTACTTC
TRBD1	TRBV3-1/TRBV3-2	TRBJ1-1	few	CASSQKGQGAEAFF	TGTGCCAGCAGCCAAAAGGGGCAGGGGGCTGAAGCTTTCTTT
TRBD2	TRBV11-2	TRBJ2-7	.	CASSLDPPGGRHEQYF	TGTGCCAGCAGCTTAGATCCCCCGGGCGGGAGACACGAGCAGTACTTC
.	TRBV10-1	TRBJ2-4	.	CASSESELAKNIQYF	TGCGCCAGCAGTGAGTCTGAGTTAGCCAAAAACATTCAGTACTTC
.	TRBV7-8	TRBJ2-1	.	CASSLDSRGYNEQFF	TGTGCCAGCAGCTTAGACAGCCGCGGGTACAATGAGCAGTTCTTC